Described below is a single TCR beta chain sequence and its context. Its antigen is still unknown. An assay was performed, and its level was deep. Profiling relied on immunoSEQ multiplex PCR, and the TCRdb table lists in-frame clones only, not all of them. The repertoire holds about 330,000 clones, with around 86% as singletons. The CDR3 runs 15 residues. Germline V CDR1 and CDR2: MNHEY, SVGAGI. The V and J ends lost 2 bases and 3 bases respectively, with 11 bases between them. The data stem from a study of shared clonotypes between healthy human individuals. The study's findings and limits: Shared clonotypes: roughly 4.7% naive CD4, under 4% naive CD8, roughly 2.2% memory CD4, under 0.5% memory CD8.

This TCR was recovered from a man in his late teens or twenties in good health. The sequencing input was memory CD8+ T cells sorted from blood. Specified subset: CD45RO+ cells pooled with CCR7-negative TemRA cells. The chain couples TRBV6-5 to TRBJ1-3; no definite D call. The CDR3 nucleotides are TGTGCCAGCAGTTACCATGGACCGTTTGGAAACACCATATATTTT. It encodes CASSYHGPFGNTIYF.